Listed below are T cell receptor beta chains from one sample, sequenced in a study of blood T cells in healthy people across ages. TCRdb re-called the 5' RACE reads through MiXCR, storing one row per CDR3 protein. Found here are more than 700,000 distinct CDR3 sequences, about 55% of them singletons; the top ten hold about two fifths. Source material: blood. The receptors shown here come from an elderly man in good health. CDR3s include the opening cysteine and the closing phenylalanine or tryptophan. D genes are given only for firm matches. A clone size is listed for some rows: how often the clone was seen (once, few, many), or a class if it is expanded.

v_call: TRBV29-1
clone_size: .
d_call: TRBD1
j_call: TRBJ1-1
cdr3_aa: CSGGDSYTEAFF
cdr3_nt: TGCAGCGGGGGGGACAGCTACACTGAAGCTTTCTTT

v_call: TRBV2
clone_size: once
d_call: TRBD2
j_call: TRBJ2-5
cdr3_aa: CASSSSGRKQETQYF
cdr3_nt: TGTGCCAGCAGTTCTAGCGGGAGAAAGCAAGAGACCCAGTACTTC

v_call: TRBV20-1
clone_size: few
d_call: TRBD1
j_call: TRBJ1-1
cdr3_aa: CSARGQGDTEAFF
cdr3_nt: TGCAGTGCTAGGGGCCAGGGGGACACTGAAGCTTTCTTT

v_call: TRBV4-2
clone_size: .
d_call: .
j_call: TRBJ2-6
cdr3_aa: CASSQGASGANVLTF
cdr3_nt: TGTGCCAGCAGCCAGGGTGCTAGTGGGGCCAACGTCCTGACTTTC

v_call: TRBV12-3/TRBV12-4
clone_size: .
d_call: .
j_call: TRBJ2-1
cdr3_aa: CASSLGPGVLYNEQFF
cdr3_nt: TGTGCCAGCAGTTTAGGTCCGGGAGTCCTGTACAATGAGCAGTTCTTC

v_call: TRBV5-1
clone_size: few
d_call: .
j_call: TRBJ1-2
cdr3_aa: CASSLEGSSGYTF
cdr3_nt: TGCGCCAGCAGCTTGGAGGGCAGCAGTGGCTACACCTTC

v_call: TRBV6-6
clone_size: few
d_call: .
j_call: TRBJ2-1
cdr3_aa: CASSYMGRGAYNEQFF
cdr3_nt: TGTGCCAGCAGTTACATGGGGAGGGGGGCCTACAATGAGCAGTTCTTC

v_call: TRBV9
clone_size: .
d_call: TRBD1
j_call: TRBJ1-2
cdr3_aa: CASSPQTGYGYTF
cdr3_nt: TGTGCCAGCAGCCCCCAGACAGGGTATGGCTACACCTTC

v_call: TRBV7-2
clone_size: .
d_call: .
j_call: TRBJ1-2
cdr3_aa: CASSPLGRASNYGYTF
cdr3_nt: TGTGCCAGCAGCCCCTTGGGGAGGGCCTCTAACTATGGCTACACCTTC

v_call: TRBV7-2
clone_size: .
d_call: TRBD2
j_call: TRBJ2-1
cdr3_aa: CASSPAVLLAGPYNEQFF
cdr3_nt: TGTGCCAGCAGCCCCGCCGTCTTACTAGCGGGCCCCTACAATGAGCAGTTCTTC

v_call: TRBV10-3
clone_size: .
d_call: .
j_call: TRBJ2-7
cdr3_aa: CAISEFPTGTPYEQYF
cdr3_nt: TGTGCCATCAGTGAGTTCCCGACAGGCACCCCCTACGAGCAGTACTTC

v_call: TRBV6-6
clone_size: few
d_call: .
j_call: TRBJ1-2
cdr3_aa: CASRGVPGEKGYGYTF
cdr3_nt: TGTGCCAGCAGGGGAGTCCCAGGGGAGAAGGGCTATGGCTACACCTTC

v_call: TRBV10-3
clone_size: .
d_call: TRBD1
j_call: TRBJ2-7
cdr3_aa: CAIGTGAPEQYF
cdr3_nt: TGTGCCATCGGGACAGGAGCGCCCGAGCAGTACTTC

v_call: TRBV7-2
clone_size: .
d_call: .
j_call: TRBJ2-3
cdr3_aa: CASSFLTQGPDTQYF
cdr3_nt: TGTGCCAGCAGCTTTTTAACCCAGGGGCCAGATACGCAGTATTTT

v_call: TRBV6-5
clone_size: .
d_call: .
j_call: TRBJ2-6
cdr3_aa: CASSSTGSFSGANVLTF
cdr3_nt: TGTGCCAGCAGTTCCACCGGTTCGTTCTCTGGGGCCAACGTCCTGACTTTC

v_call: TRBV7-9
clone_size: once
d_call: TRBD2
j_call: TRBJ2-5
cdr3_aa: CAGQVAGGQETQYF
cdr3_nt: TGTGCCGGTCAAGTAGCGGGAGGCCAAGAGACCCAGTACTTC

v_call: TRBV7-9
clone_size: few
d_call: .
j_call: TRBJ2-7
cdr3_aa: CASSHGRSNEQYF
cdr3_nt: TGTGCCAGCAGCCACGGGAGATCGAACGAGCAGTACTTC

v_call: TRBV25-1
clone_size: few
d_call: TRBD1
j_call: TRBJ2-3
cdr3_aa: CASRGTGATDTQYF
cdr3_nt: TGTGCCAGCAGGGGGACAGGGGCTACAGATACGCAGTATTTT

v_call: TRBV28
clone_size: .
d_call: TRBD2
j_call: TRBJ2-7
cdr3_aa: CASSLSPGLGSLGYEQYF
cdr3_nt: TGTGCCAGCAGTTTATCCCCGGGACTAGGGAGTTTAGGCTACGAGCAGTACTTC

v_call: TRBV20-1
clone_size: .
d_call: .
j_call: TRBJ2-7
cdr3_aa: CSARRAVSSYEQYF
cdr3_nt: TGCAGTGCTAGAAGGGCTGTTTCCTCCTACGAGCAGTACTTC

v_call: TRBV5-1
clone_size: .
d_call: .
j_call: TRBJ2-6
cdr3_aa: CASSLGGGAGANVLTF
cdr3_nt: TGCGCCAGCAGCTTGGGAGGCGGCGCTGGGGCCAACGTCCTGACTTTC

v_call: TRBV10-3
clone_size: .
d_call: .
j_call: TRBJ2-7
cdr3_aa: CAISKSRDTSSYEQYF
cdr3_nt: TGTGCCATCAGTAAGTCTCGGGACACGAGCTCCTACGAGCAGTACTTC

v_call: TRBV24-1
clone_size: .
d_call: .
j_call: TRBJ2-4
cdr3_aa: CATSDGSAGGNIQYF
cdr3_nt: TGTGCCACCAGTGACGGGAGTGCTGGGGGAAACATTCAGTACTTC

v_call: TRBV20-1
clone_size: .
d_call: TRBD2
j_call: TRBJ2-7
cdr3_aa: CSARALAGATYEQYF
cdr3_nt: TGCAGTGCTCGTGCTTTAGCGGGCGCGACCTACGAGCAGTACTTC

v_call: TRBV29-1
clone_size: once
d_call: .
j_call: TRBJ2-7
cdr3_aa: CSVPGSSYEQYF
cdr3_nt: TGCAGCGTCCCCGGGTCCTCCTACGAGCAGTACTTC

v_call: TRBV20-1
clone_size: .
d_call: TRBD1
j_call: TRBJ2-1
cdr3_aa: CSARGTGRSYNEQFF
cdr3_nt: TGCAGTGCTAGGGGGACAGGGCGCTCCTACAATGAGCAGTTCTTC

v_call: TRBV10-3
clone_size: .
d_call: TRBD2
j_call: TRBJ2-7
cdr3_aa: CAISESRQGGYEQYF
cdr3_nt: TGTGCCATCAGTGAGTCGAGGCAGGGAGGGTACGAGCAGTACTTC

v_call: TRBV5-1
clone_size: .
d_call: TRBD1
j_call: TRBJ1-1
cdr3_aa: CASSLGQGVMDTEAFF
cdr3_nt: TGCGCCAGCAGCCTCGGACAGGGGGTTATGGACACTGAAGCTTTCTTT

v_call: TRBV20-1
clone_size: .
d_call: TRBD2
j_call: TRBJ2-1
cdr3_aa: CSAAGLADYNEQFF
cdr3_nt: TGCAGTGCTGCGGGACTAGCGGACTACAATGAGCAGTTCTTC

v_call: TRBV7-3
clone_size: once
d_call: .
j_call: TRBJ2-3
cdr3_aa: CASSPGPPHYTQYF
cdr3_nt: TGTGCCAGCAGCCCGGGACCCCCACACTATACGCAGTATTTT

v_call: TRBV28
clone_size: few
d_call: TRBD1
j_call: TRBJ2-7
cdr3_aa: CASGQGAAYEQYF
cdr3_nt: TGTGCCAGTGGACAGGGGGCTGCCTACGAGCAGTACTTC

v_call: TRBV11-2
clone_size: .
d_call: TRBD1
j_call: TRBJ2-7
cdr3_aa: CASRRGQGRSSSYEQYF
cdr3_nt: TGTGCCAGCAGAAGGGGACAGGGGCGAAGTAGCTCCTACGAGCAGTACTTC

v_call: TRBV7-2
clone_size: many
d_call: .
j_call: TRBJ2-3
cdr3_aa: CASSVGRRAVDTQYF
cdr3_nt: TGTGCCAGCAGCGTTGGAAGGAGGGCTGTCGATACGCAGTATTTT